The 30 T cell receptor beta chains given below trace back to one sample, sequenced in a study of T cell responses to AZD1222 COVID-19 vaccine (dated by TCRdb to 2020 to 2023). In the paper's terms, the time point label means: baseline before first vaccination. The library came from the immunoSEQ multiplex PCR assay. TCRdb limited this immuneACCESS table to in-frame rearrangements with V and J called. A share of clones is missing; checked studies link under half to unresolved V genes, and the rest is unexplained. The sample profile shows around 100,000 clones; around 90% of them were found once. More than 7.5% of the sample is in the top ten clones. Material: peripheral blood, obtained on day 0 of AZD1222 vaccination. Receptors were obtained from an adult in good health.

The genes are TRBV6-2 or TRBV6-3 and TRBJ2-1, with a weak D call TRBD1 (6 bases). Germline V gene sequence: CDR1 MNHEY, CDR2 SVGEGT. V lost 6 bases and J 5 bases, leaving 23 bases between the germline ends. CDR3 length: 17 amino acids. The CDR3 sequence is CASSSRRRQEGNNEQFF. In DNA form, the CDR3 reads TGTGCCAGCAGCTCCAGGAGGAGACAGGAAGGGAACAATGAGCAGTTCTTC.

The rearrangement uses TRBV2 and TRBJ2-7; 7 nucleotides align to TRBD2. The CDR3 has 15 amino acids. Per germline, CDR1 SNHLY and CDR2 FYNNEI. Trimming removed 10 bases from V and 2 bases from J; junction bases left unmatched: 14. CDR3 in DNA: TGTGCCAACCGTGAGGGGAAGGGAGGGACCTACGAGCAGTACTTC. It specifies CANREGKGGTYEQYF.

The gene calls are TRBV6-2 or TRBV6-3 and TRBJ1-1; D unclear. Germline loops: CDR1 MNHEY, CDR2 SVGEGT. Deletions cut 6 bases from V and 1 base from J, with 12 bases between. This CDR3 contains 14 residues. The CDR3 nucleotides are TGTGCCAGCAGCCACAATAACCCGAACACTGAAGCTTTCTTT. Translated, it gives CASSHNNPNTEAFF.

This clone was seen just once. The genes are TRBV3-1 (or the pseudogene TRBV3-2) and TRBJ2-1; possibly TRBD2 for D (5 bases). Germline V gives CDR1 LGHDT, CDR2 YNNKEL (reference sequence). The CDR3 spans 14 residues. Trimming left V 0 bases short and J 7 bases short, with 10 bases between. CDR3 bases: TGTGCCAGCAGCCAAGAGGCAGCGGCTAATGAGCAGTTCTTC. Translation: CASSQEAAANEQFF.

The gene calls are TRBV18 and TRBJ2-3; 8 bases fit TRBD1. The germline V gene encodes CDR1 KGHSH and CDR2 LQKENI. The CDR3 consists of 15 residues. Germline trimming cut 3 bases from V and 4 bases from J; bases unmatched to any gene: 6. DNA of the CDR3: TGTGCCAGCTCACCTATAACGACAGGGGCAGATACGCAGTATTTT. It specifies CASSPITTGADTQYF.

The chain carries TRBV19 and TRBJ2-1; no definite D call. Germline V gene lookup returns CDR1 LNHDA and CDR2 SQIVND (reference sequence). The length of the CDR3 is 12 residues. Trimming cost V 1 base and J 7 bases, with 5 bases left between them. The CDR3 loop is CASSIASNEQFF. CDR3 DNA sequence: TGTGCCAGTAGTATAGCTAGTAATGAGCAGTTCTTC.

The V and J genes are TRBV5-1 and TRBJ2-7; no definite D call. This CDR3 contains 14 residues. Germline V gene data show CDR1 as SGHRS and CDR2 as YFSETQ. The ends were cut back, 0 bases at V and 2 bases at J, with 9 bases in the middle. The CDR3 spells CASSLELATYEQYF. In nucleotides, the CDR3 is TGCGCCAGCAGCTTGGAGTTAGCTACCTACGAGCAGTACTTC. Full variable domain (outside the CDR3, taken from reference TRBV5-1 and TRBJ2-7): KAGVTQTPRYLIKTRGQQVTLSCSPISGHRSVSWYQQTPGQGLQFLFEYFSETQRNKGNFPGRFSGRQFSNSRSEMNVSTLELGDSALYLCASSLELATYEQYFGPGTRLTVT.

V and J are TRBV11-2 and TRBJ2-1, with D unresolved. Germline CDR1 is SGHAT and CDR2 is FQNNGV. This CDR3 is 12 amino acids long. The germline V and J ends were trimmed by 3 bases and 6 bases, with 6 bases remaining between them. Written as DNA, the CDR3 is TGTGCCAGCAGCTTCATTGCCAATGAGCAGTTCTTC. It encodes CASSFIANEQFF. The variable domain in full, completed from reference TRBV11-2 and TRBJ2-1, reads EAGVAQSPRYKIIEKRQSVAFWCNPISGHATLYWYQQILGQGPKLLIQFQNNGVVDDSQLPKDRFSAERLKGVDSTLKIQPAKLEDSAVYLCASSFIANEQFFGPGTRLTVL.

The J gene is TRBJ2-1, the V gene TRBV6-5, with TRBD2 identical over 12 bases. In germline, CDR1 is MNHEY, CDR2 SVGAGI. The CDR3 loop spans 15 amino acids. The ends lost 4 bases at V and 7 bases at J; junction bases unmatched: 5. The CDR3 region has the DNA TGTGCCAGCAGTTTTGCTAGCGGGGGGGCGAATGAGCAGTTCTTC. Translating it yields CASSFASGGANEQFF.

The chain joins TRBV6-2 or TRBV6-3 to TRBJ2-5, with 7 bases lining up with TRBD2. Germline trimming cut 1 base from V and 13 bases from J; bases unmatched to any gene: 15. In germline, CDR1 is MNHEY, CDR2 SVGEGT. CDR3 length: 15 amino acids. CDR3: CASSYYKTSPAIWYF. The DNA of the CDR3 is TGTGCCAGCAGTTACTACAAGACTAGCCCCGCTATTTGGTACTTC.

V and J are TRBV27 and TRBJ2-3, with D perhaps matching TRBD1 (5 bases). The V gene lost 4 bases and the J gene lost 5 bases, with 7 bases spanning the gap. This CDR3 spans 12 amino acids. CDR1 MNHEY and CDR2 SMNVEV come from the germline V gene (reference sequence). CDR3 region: CASSYDRDTQYF. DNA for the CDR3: TGTGCCAGCAGTTATGACAGAGATACGCAGTATTTT.

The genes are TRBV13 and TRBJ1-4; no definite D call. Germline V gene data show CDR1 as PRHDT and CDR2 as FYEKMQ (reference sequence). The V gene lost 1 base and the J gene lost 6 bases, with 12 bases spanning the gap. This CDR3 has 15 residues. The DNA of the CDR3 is TGTGCCAGCAGCTTAGTGAGAGGGAAGGATGAAAAACTGTTTTTT. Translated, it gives CASSLVRGKDEKLFF. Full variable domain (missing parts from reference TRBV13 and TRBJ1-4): AAGVIQSPRHLIKEKRETATLKCYPIPRHDTVYWYQQGPGQDPQFLISFYEKMQSDKGSIPDRFSAQQFSDYHSELNMSSLELGDSALYFCASSLVRGKDEKLFFGSGTQLSVL.

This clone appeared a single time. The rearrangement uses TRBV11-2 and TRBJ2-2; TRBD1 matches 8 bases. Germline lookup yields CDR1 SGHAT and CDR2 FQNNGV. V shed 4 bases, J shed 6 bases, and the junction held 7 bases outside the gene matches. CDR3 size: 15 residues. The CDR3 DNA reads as TGTGCCAGCAGCTCTCGACAGGGGCAGTCCGGGGAGCTGTTTTTT. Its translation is CASSSRQGQSGELFF. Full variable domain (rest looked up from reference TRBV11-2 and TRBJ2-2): EAGVAQSPRYKIIEKRQSVAFWCNPISGHATLYWYQQILGQGPKLLIQFQNNGVVDDSQLPKDRFSAERLKGVDSTLKIQPAKLEDSAVYLCASSSRQGQSGELFFGEGSRLTVL.

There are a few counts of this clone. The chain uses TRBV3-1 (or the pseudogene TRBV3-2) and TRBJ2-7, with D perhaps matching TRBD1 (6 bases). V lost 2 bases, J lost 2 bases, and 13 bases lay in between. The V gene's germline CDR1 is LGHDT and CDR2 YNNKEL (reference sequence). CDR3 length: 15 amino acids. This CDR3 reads CASSQTPAGAYEQYF. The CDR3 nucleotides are TGTGCCAGCAGCCAAACCCCCGCAGGGGCCTACGAGCAGTACTTC.

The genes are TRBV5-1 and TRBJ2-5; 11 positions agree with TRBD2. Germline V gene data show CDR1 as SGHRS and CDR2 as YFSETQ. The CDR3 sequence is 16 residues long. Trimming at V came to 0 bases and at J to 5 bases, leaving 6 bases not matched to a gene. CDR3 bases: TGCGCCAGCAGCTTGGTCGCTAGCGGGGGGACGGAGACCCAGTACTTC. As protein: CASSLVASGGTETQYF.

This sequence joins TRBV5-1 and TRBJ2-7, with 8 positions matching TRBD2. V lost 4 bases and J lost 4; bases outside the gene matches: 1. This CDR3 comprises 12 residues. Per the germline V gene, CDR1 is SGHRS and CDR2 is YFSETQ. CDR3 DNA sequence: TGCGCCAGCAGCGGCGGGGGGTACGAGCAGTACTTC. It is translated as CASSGGGYEQYF. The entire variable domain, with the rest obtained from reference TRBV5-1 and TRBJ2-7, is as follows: KAGVTQTPRYLIKTRGQQVTLSCSPISGHRSVSWYQQTPGQGLQFLFEYFSETQRNKGNFPGRFSGRQFSNSRSEMNVSTLELGDSALYLCASSGGGYEQYFGPGTRLTVT.

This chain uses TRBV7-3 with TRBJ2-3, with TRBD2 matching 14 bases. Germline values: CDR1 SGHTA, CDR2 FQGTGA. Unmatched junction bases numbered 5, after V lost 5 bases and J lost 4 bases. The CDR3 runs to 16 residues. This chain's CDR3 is CASSPRLAGGSDTQYF. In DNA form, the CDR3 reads TGTGCCAGCAGCCCTCGACTAGCGGGGGGGTCAGATACGCAGTATTTT.

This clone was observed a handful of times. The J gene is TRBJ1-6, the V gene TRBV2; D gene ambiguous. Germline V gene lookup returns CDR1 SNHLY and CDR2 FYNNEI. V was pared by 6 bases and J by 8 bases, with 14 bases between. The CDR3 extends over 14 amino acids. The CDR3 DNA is TGTGCCAGCAGGGTCGGGCCAGCGTATTCACCCCTCCACTTT. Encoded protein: CASRVGPAYSPLHF.

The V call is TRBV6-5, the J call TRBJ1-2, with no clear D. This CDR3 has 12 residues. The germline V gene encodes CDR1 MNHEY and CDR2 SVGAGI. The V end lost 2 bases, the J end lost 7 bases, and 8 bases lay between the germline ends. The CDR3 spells CASSYVGSGYTF. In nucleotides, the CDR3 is TGTGCCAGCAGTTACGTAGGGTCTGGCTACACCTTC.

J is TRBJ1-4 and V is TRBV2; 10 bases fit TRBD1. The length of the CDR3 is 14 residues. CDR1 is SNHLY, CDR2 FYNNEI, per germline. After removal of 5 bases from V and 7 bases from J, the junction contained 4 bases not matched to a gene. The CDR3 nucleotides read TGTGCCAGCAGTCGGGACAGGGGAACTGAAAAACTGTTTTTT. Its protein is CASSRDRGTEKLFF. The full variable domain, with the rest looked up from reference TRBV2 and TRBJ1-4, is EPEVTQTPSHQVTQMGQEVILRCVPISNHLYFYWYRQILGQKVEFLVSFYNNEISEKSEIFDDQFSVERPDGSNFTLKIRSTKLEDSAMYFCASSRDRGTEKLFFGSGTQLSVL.

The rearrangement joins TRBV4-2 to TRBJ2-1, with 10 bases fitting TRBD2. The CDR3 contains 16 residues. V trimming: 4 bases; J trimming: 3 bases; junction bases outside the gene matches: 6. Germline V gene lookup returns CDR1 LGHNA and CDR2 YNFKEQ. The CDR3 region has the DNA TGTGCCAGCAGCCGGAGGGGGACTAGCGACTACAATGAGCAGTTCTTC. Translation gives CASSRRGTSDYNEQFF.

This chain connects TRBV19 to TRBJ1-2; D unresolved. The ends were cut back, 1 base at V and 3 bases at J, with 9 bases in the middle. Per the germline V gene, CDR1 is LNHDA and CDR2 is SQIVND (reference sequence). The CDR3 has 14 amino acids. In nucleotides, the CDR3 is TGTGCCAGTAGTATAGGCGGCAGTGACTATGGCTACACCTTC. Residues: CASSIGGSDYGYTF. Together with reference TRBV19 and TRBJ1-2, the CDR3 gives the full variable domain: DGGITQSPKYLFRKEGQNVTLSCEQNLNHDAMYWYRQDPGQGLRLIYYSQIVNDFQKGDIAEGYSVSREKKESFPLTVTSAQKNPTAFYLCASSIGGSDYGYTFGSGTRLTVV.

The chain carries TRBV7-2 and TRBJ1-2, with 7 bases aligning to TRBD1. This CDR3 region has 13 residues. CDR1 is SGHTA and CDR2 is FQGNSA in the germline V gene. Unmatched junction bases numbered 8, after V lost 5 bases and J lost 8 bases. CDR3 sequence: CASSAREGAGYTF. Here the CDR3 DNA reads TGTGCCAGCAGCGCCCGAGAGGGGGCCGGCTACACCTTC.

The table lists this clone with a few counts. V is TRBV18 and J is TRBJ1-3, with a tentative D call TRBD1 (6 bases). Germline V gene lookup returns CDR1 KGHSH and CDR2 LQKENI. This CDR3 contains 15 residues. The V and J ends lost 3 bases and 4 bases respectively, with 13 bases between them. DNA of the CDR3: TGTGCCAGCTCACCGGACCAGGGGTCGGGAAACACCATATATTTT. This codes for CASSPDQGSGNTIYF.

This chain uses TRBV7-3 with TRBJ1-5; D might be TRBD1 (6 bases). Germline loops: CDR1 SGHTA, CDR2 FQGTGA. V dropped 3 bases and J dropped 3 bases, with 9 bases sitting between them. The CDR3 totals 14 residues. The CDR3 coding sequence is TGTGCCAGCAGCTTTAGGGGGTCCAATCAGCCCCAGCATTTT. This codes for CASSFRGSNQPQHF.

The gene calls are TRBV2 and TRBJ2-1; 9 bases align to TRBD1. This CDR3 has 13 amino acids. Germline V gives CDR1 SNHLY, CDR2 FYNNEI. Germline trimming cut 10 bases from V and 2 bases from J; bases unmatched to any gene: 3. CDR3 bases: TGTGCCACAGGACAGGGGCCCTACAATGAGCAGTTCTTC. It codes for CATGQGPYNEQFF.

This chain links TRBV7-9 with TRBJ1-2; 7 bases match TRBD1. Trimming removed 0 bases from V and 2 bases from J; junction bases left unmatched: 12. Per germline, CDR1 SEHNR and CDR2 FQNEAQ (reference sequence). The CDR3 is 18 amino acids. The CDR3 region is CASSLASGGKKPNYGYTF. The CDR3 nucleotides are TGTGCCAGCAGCTTAGCGTCAGGGGGTAAAAAACCGAACTATGGCTACACCTTC. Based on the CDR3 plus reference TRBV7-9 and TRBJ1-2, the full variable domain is DTGVSQNPRHKITKRGQNVTFRCDPISEHNRLYWYRQTLGQGPEFLTYFQNEAQLEKSRLLSDRFSAERPKGSFSTLEIQRTEQGDSAMYLCASSLASGGKKPNYGYTFGSGTRLTVV.

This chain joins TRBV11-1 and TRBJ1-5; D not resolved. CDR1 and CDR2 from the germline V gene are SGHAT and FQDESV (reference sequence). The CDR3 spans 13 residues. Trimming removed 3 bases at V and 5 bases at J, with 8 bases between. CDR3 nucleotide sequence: TGTGCCAGCAGCTTCGCCACTGATCAGCCCCAGCATTTT. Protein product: CASSFATDQPQHF.

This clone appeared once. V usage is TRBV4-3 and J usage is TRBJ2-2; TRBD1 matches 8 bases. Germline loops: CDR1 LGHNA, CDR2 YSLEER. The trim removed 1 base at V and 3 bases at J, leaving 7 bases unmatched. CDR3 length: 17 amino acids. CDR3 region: CASSQADRVRDTGELFF. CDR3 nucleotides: TGCGCCAGCAGCCAAGCGGACAGGGTTCGGGACACCGGGGAGCTGTTTTTT.

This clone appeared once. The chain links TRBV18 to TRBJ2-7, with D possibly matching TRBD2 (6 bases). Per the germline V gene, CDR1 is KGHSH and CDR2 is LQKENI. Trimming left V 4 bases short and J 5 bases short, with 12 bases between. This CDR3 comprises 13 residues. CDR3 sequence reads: CASSLTSSHEQYF. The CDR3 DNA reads TGTGCCAGCTCACTGACTAGTTCCCACGAGCAGTACTTC.